The 8 T cell receptor beta chains below come from one sample, sequenced in a study of blood T cell repertoires in COVID-19. The table came from immunoSEQ multiplex PCR; TCRdb's copy has only in-frame clones and leaves some out. The sample lists 150,000 to 200,000 clones; under 90% were seen once. The sample taken for sequencing was peripheral blood. Receptors were obtained from a woman older than 75 with acute or convalescent COVID-19.

The V gene is TRBV3-1 (or the pseudogene TRBV3-2), the J gene TRBJ1-1; D not resolved. The CDR3 runs 14 residues. Trimming took 2 bases from V and 2 from J, leaving 9 bases between them. Germline assignment: CDR1 LGHDT and CDR2 YNNKEL (reference sequence). This CDR3 is CASSQLHSNTEAFF. The CDR3 nucleotides are TGTGCCAGCAGCCAATTACACAGCAACACTGAAGCTTTCTTT.

The chain carries TRBV11-3 and TRBJ2-2; possibly TRBD1 for D (6 bases). CDR1 and CDR2 from the germline V gene are SGHNT and YENEEA. The CDR3 consists of 16 residues. V was trimmed by 0 bases and J by 3 bases, leaving 11 bases between them. The CDR3 loop reads CASSLDRYRDTGELFF. The CDR3 DNA follows: TGTGCCAGCAGCTTAGATCGTTACAGGGACACCGGGGAGCTGTTTTTT.

The genes are TRBV5-4 and TRBJ2-7; TRBD2 matches at 8 bases. CDR1 is SGHNT and CDR2 is YYREEE in the germline V gene (reference sequence). The V gene end was trimmed by 3 bases and the J gene end by 1 base; junction bases not matched to a gene: 3. This CDR3 comprises 14 residues. CDR3 DNA: TGTGCCAGCAGCTCCCAGCGGGGGTCCTACGAGCAGTACTTC. Protein product: CASSSQRGSYEQYF.

The V gene is TRBV5-6, the J gene TRBJ1-2, with D hard to call. This CDR3 contains 12 residues. The V end was cut by 1 base, the J end by 8 bases, with 9 bases between. The germline V gene has CDR1 SGHDT and CDR2 YYEEEE. CDR3 sequence (DNA): TGTGCCAGCAGCTTGTCGGGGTACGGCTACACCTTC. As protein: CASSLSGYGYTF.

The chain has TRBV14 and TRBJ1-4; maybe TRBD1 (5 bases). Germline loops: CDR1 SGHDN, CDR2 FVKESK. Trimming shortened V by 0 bases and J by 5 bases, and 19 bases separated the two germline ends. This CDR3 is built from 18 residues. The CDR3 DNA reads TGTGCCAGCAGCCAAGACCCTGGCCGCGACAGAACAAATGAAAAACTGTTTTTT. Encoded protein: CASSQDPGRDRTNEKLFF.

The chain links TRBV7-2 to TRBJ1-6, with a tentative D call TRBD1 (5 bases). The CDR3 contains 15 residues. Looked up from germline, CDR1 is SGHTA and CDR2 is FQGNSA. V lost 1 base to trimming and J lost 4 bases, with 8 bases between them. As DNA, the CDR3 is TGTGCCAGCAGCTTAGAAAGGGGTTATAATTCACCCCTCCACTTT. Its translation: CASSLERGYNSPLHF.

This chain joins TRBV27 and TRBJ1-5; 7 nucleotides agree with TRBD1. The CDR3 length is 16 residues. V was pared by 5 bases and J by 5 bases, with 12 bases of the junction left unmatched. Per germline, CDR1 MNHEY and CDR2 SMNVEV (reference sequence). The CDR3 here is CASSLRQGVWDQPQHF. CDR3 bases: TGTGCCAGCAGTCTCCGACAGGGAGTTTGGGATCAGCCCCAGCATTTT.

The CDR3 here is CASSAPGRAGYGYTF. The CDR3 DNA sequence: TGCGCCAGCAGTGCTCCGGGCAGGGCAGGCTATGGCTACACCTTC. The chain combines TRBV4-1 with TRBJ1-2; weak D call: TRBD1 (5 bases). Germline V gives CDR1 MGHRA, CDR2 YSYEKL. The CDR3 covers 15 residues. Trimming stripped 6 bases from V and 4 bases from J, with 18 bases between.